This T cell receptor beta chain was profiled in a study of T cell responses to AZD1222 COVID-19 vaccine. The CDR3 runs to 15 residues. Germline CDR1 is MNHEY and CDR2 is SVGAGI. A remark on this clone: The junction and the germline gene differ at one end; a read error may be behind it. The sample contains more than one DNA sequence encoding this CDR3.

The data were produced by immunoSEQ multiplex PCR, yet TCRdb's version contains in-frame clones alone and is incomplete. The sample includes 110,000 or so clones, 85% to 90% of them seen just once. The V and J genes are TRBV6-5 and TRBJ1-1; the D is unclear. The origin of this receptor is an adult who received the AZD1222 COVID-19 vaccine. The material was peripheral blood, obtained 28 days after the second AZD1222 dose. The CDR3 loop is CASSYSSSGNTEAFF. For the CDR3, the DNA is TGTGCCAGCAGCTACTCGTCATCGGGGAACACTGAAGCTTTCTTT.